These 10 T cell receptor beta chains originate from one sample sequenced in a study of blood T cells in healthy people across ages. Alongside a J-beta primer mix, a sample-barcoded 5' primer served in a second PCR lasting about 7 to 12 cycles. TCRdb redid the calling of the 5' RACE reads with MiXCR, one entry per CDR3 protein. The sample holds some 850,000 distinct CDR3 sequences, 20% to 30% seen once. This same sample was also taken into another study, of T cells of mothers and their children.

The material sequenced was blood. These receptors all stem from a boy younger than 18 in good health.

In this sample, this clonotype turned up a few times. V is TRBV5-1 and J is TRBJ2-5, with TRBD2 matching over 12 bases. TRBJ2-7 explains the end of the DNA better; the J call may be wrong. Germline V gene sequence: CDR1 SGHRS, CDR2 YFSETQ. The CDR3 contains 15 residues. In DNA, the CDR3 is TGCGCCAGCAGCCCGGGACTAGCGGGCCCCTACGAGCAGTACTTC. Amino acid sequence: CASSPGLAGPYEQYF.

This clonotype has only a few counts. One end of the junction fails to match germline, which may point to a read error. The genes are TRBV5-1 and TRBJ2-4; tentative D call: TRBD1 (5 bases). Germline CDR1 and CDR2: SGHRS and YFSETQ. There are 15 residues in the CDR3. The CDR3 nucleotides read TGCACCAGCAGCTTGTGGACAACTGCCAAAAACATTCAGTACTTC. Protein sequence: CTSSLWTTAKNIQYF. Filled out from reference TRBV5-1 and TRBJ2-4, the complete variable domain reads KAGVTQTPRYLIKTRGQQVTLSCSPISGHRSVSWYQQTPGQGLQFLFEYFSETQRNKGNFPGRFSGRQFSNSRSEMNVSTLELGDSALYLCTSSLWTTAKNIQYFGAGTRLSVL.

This clonotype was observed a few times. The chain is built from TRBV30 and TRBJ2-5; 7 positions agree with TRBD2. Trimming cost V 1 base and J 0 bases; bases outside gene matches: 2. This CDR3 contains 14 residues. The germline CDR1 and CDR2 sequences are GTSNPN and SVGIG (reference sequence). The CDR3 DNA is TGTGCCTGGAGTGCCGCGGGGGACCAAGAGACCCAGTACTTC. Translated: CAWSAAGDQETQYF.

This clonotype came up a few times. V and J are TRBV5-1 and TRBJ2-5, with D maybe TRBD1 (6 bases). The V end lost 0 bases, the J end lost 2 bases, and 11 bases lay between the germline ends. This CDR3 region has 15 residues. Per germline, CDR1 SGHRS and CDR2 YFSETQ. The CDR3 reads CASSLGAGQQETQYF. The DNA for the CDR3 is TGCGCCAGCAGCTTGGGCGCCGGACAGCAAGAGACCCAGTACTTC.

This clonotype has only a few counts. This chain links TRBV2 with TRBJ2-2, with 7 bases aligning to TRBD1. The trim removed 4 bases at V and 5 bases at J, leaving 7 bases unmatched. This CDR3 has 15 amino acids. Germline loops: CDR1 SNHLY, CDR2 FYNNEI. For the CDR3, the DNA is TGTGCCAGCAGTGGGACAGGCCATCTTACCGGGGAGCTGTTTTTT. This encodes CASSGTGHLTGELFF.

The rearrangement links TRBV15 to TRBJ1-4, with 7 bases matching TRBD1. Looked up from germline, CDR1 is LNHNV and CDR2 is YYDKDF (reference sequence). The CDR3 spans 15 residues. V was clipped by 5 bases and J by 7 bases; unmatched bases: 10. DNA for the CDR3: TGTGCCACCAGCGAGGCCGGGACAGCCTTTGAAAAACTGTTTTTT. Translating gives CATSEAGTAFEKLFF.

The chain recombines TRBV5-5 with TRBJ1-1, with D possibly being TRBD1 (5 bases). Germline-derived CDR1 and CDR2 are SGHKS and YYEKEE (reference sequence). The CDR3 totals 17 residues. Between the trimmed V and J ends, which lost 5 bases and 3 bases, there was a span of 23 bases. The CDR3 reads CASSQGPGGSADTEAFF. For the CDR3, the DNA is TGTGCCAGCAGTCAGGGCCCCGGGGGGTCTGCGGACACTGAAGCTTTCTTT.

The chain joins TRBV2 to TRBJ1-1, with D tentatively TRBD1 (6 bases). CDR1 SNHLY and CDR2 FYNNEI come from the germline V gene. Trimming shortened V by 4 bases and J by 10 bases, and 19 bases separated the two germline ends. CDR3 size: 14 residues. The CDR3 sequence: CASSVGAIHTGAFF. CDR3 in DNA: TGTGCCAGCAGTGTGGGGGCGATACATACCGGAGCTTTCTTT.

The chain uses TRBV29-1 and TRBJ2-5; the D is unclear. Germline V gives CDR1 SQVTM, CDR2 ANQGSEA. V lost 3 bases, J lost 6 bases, and 2 bases lay in between. The CDR3 covers 9 residues. CDR3 DNA: TGCAGCGTTGATAAGACCCAGTACTTC. Translation gives CSVDKTQYF. Drawing the rest from reference TRBV29-1 and TRBJ2-5, the complete variable domain is SAVISQKPSRDICQRGTSLTIQCQVDSQVTMMFWYRQQPGQSLTLIATANQGSEATYESGFVIDKFPISRPNLTFSTLTVSNMSPEDSSIYLCSVDKTQYFGPGTRLLVL.

This clonotype has more than one count but fewer than ten. This sequence joins TRBV10-2 and TRBJ2-7, with 7 bases that match TRBD2. The V gene end was trimmed by 4 bases and the J gene end by 7 bases; junction bases not matched to a gene: 10. This CDR3 has 14 amino acids. CDR1 is WSHSY, CDR2 SAAADI, per germline. The CDR3 region is CASSASGDPREQYF. CDR3 coding DNA: TGCGCCAGCAGTGCCAGCGGGGACCCTAGGGAGCAGTACTTC.